These 4 T cell receptor beta chains came from one sample sequenced in a study of early T cells in non-severe SARS-CoV-2 infection. A single record per CDR3 protein comes from TCRdb applying MiXCR to the 5' RACE reads. The table has 11,000 or so distinct CDR3 sequences, around 4.8% seen once. The source material was whole blood. The receptors were sampled from an adult who was a healthcare worker with PCR-confirmed SARS-CoV-2 infection or an uninfected control (not recorded which).

This clonotype was observed at least ten times. The chain is built from TRBV29-1 and TRBJ2-5; 7 nucleotides agree with TRBD1. Germline V CDR1 and CDR2: SQVTM, ANQGSEA. This CDR3 is 14 amino acids long. J was trimmed by 5 bases and V by 4 bases; bases with no gene match: 10. CDR3 bases: TGCAGCGTTGTTATCGCAGGGGGTATTGAGACCCAGTACTTC. Residues: CSVVIAGGIETQYF.

In this sample, this clonotype is medium-sized. The gene calls are TRBV18 and TRBJ2-3; D unclear. There are 13 residues in the CDR3. V gave up 6 bases and J gave up 0 bases, with 7 bases separating them. The germline V gene encodes CDR1 KGHSH and CDR2 LQKENI. The CDR3 reads CASSVPSTDTQYF. CDR3 DNA sequence: TGTGCCAGCTCCGTCCCTAGCACAGATACGCAGTATTTT.

The chain recombines TRBV3-1 with TRBJ2-5; D is unresolved. Per the germline V gene, CDR1 is LGHDT and CDR2 is YNNKEL (reference sequence). V lost 0 bases to trimming and J lost 4 bases, with 21 bases between them. The CDR3 has 18 amino acids. The CDR3 region is CASSQDLPALRSIETQYF. CDR3 DNA sequence: TGTGCCAGCAGCCAAGATCTTCCCGCGCTCAGGTCGATAGAGACCCAGTACTTC.

Many counts were recorded for this clonotype. This sequence joins TRBV2 and TRBJ1-2, with D perhaps matching TRBD1 (6 bases). CDR3 size: 15 residues. Germline loops: CDR1 SNHLY, CDR2 FYNNEI. Trimming cost V 7 bases and J 4 bases, with 19 bases left between them. The DNA for the CDR3 is TGTGCCAGCATCGTAGGACAGAATATTGCCTATGGCTACACCTTC. Translation gives CASIVGQNIAYGYTF.